Listed below are T cell receptor beta chains from one sample, sequenced in a study of cytomegalovirus exposure and HLA in healthy donors. Assay used: immunoSEQ multiplex PCR; TCRdb lists only in-frame clones, some missing. The sample lists over 100,000 clones; 81% were seen once. Sequenced sample: PBMCs. These receptors came from a woman in her thirties in good health and CMV-seronegative. Both conserved end residues are part of each CDR3. D genes are given only for firm matches. Clone size is shown for a subset of rows, as once, few, many or a class of expanded clone.

TGTGCCAGCAGCCCCAGGGGAAACACCATATATTTT | CASSPRGNTIYF | TRBV7-4 | once | . | TRBJ1-3
TGTGCCAGCAGTTTATCGGCTTCTGGAAACACCATATATTTT | CASSLSASGNTIYF | TRBV27 | . | . | TRBJ1-3
TGCAGCGTTGGAAAGGCTAGCAGAACAGTCTACAATGAGCAGTTCTTC | CSVGKASRTVYNEQFF | TRBV29-1 | few | . | TRBJ2-1
TGTGCCAGCAGTGGAGTCTCCGGGGAGCTGTTTTTT | CASSGVSGELFF | TRBV25-1 | . | . | TRBJ2-2
TGTGCCAGCAGCGGGGACAGGCAAGATACGCAGTATTTT | CASSGDRQDTQYF | TRBV6-5 | . | TRBD1 | TRBJ2-3
TGTGCCAGTACCATAAATCCGGGACTAGCCCCAGATACGCAGTATTTT | CASTINPGLAPDTQYF | TRBV19 | once | TRBD2 | TRBJ2-3
TGTGCCAGCAGTCTACAGGGGGCGGACACCGGGGAGCTGTTTTTT | CASSLQGADTGELFF | TRBV27 | . | TRBD1 | TRBJ2-2
TGTGCCAGCAGCCTGAGGACTAGCGGGACAGCGGAGACCCAGTACTTC | CASSLRTSGTAETQYF | TRBV14 | . | TRBD2 | TRBJ2-5
TGTGCCAGCAGCAGACAGGGTGAAGCTCAGCCCCAGCATTTT | CASSRQGEAQPQHF | TRBV7-2 | . | TRBD1 | TRBJ1-5
TGTGCCAGCAGGTTCTGGGGGGACACTGAAGCTTTCTTT | CASRFWGDTEAFF | TRBV27 | . | . | TRBJ1-1